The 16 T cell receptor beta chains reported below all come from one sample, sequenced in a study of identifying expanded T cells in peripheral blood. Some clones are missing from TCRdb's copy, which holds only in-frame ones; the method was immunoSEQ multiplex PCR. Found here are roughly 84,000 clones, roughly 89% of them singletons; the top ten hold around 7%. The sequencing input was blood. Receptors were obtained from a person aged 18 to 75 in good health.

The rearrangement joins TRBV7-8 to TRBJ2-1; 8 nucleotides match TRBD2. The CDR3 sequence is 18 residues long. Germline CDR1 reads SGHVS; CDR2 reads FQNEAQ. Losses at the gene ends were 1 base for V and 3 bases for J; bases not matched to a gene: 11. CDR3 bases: TGTGCCAGCAGCTTAGTACCGCTGAGCGGGGGAAGCTACAATGAGCAGTTCTTC. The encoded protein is CASSLVPLSGGSYNEQFF.

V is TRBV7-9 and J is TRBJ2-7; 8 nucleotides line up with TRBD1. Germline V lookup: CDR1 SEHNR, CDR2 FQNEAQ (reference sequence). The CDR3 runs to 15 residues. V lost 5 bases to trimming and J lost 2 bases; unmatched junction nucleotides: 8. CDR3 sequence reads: CASSPGQGGAYEQYF. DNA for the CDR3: TGTGCCAGCAGCCCTGGACAGGGTGGGGCCTACGAGCAGTACTTC. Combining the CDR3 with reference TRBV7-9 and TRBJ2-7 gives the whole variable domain DTGVSQNPRHKITKRGQNVTFRCDPISEHNRLYWYRQTLGQGPEFLTYFQNEAQLEKSRLLSDRFSAERPKGSFSTLEIQRTEQGDSAMYLCASSPGQGGAYEQYFGPGTRLTVT.

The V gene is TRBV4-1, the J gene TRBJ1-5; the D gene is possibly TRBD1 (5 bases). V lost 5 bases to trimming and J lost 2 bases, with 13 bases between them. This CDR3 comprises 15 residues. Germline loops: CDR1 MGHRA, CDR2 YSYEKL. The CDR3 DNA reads TGCGCCAGCAGCTTGGGGGGGGGAGGCAATCAGCCCCAGCATTTT. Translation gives CASSLGGGGNQPQHF.

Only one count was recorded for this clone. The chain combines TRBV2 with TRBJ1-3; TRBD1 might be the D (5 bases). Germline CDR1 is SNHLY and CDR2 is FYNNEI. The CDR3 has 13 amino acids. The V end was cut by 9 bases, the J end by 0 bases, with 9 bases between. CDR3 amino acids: CARSDNSGNTIYF. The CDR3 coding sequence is TGTGCCAGGTCGGACAACTCTGGAAACACCATATATTTT.

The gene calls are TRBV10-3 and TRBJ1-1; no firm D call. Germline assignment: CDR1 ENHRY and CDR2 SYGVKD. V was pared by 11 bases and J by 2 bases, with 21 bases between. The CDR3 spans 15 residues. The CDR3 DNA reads TGTGCCGTCAAGACTGGCCCTACCACCAACACTGAAGCTTTCTTT. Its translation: CAVKTGPTTNTEAFF.

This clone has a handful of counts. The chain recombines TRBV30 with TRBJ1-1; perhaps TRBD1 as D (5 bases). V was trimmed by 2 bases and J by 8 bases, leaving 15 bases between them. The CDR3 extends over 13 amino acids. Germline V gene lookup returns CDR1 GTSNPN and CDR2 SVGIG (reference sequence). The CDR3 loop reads CAWSHLGTREAFF. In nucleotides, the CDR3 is TGTGCCTGGAGTCATCTCGGGACTCGCGAAGCTTTCTTT.

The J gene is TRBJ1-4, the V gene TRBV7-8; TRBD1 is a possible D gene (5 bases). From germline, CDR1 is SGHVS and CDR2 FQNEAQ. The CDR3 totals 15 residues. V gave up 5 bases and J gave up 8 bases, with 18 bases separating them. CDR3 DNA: TGTGCCAGCAGCCCCCGGGCAGGGTTCAAGGAAAAACTGTTTTTT. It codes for CASSPRAGFKEKLFF.

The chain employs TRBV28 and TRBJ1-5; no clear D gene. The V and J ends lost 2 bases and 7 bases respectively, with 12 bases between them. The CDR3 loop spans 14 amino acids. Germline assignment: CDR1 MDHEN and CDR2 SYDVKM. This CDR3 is CASSLASTGQPQHF. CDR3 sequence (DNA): TGTGCCAGCAGTTTAGCCAGTACCGGACAGCCCCAGCATTTT.

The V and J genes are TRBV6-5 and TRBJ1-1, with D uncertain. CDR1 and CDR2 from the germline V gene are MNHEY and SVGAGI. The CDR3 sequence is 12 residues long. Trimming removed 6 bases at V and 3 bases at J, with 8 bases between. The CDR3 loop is CASSTTDTEAFF. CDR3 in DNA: TGTGCCAGCAGCACCACGGACACTGAAGCTTTCTTT.

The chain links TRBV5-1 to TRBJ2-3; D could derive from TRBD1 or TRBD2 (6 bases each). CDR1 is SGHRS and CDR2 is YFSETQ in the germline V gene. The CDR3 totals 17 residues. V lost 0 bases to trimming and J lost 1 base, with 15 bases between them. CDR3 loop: CASSLEGGFFGTDTQYF. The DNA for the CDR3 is TGCGCCAGCAGCTTGGAAGGGGGGTTCTTCGGCACAGATACGCAGTATTTT.

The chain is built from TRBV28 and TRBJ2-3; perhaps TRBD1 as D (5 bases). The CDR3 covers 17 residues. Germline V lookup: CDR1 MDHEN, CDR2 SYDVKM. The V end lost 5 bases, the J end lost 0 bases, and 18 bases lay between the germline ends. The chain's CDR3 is CASSPMTEPRSTDTQYF. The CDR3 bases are TGTGCCAGCAGTCCGATGACAGAACCCAGAAGCACAGATACGCAGTATTTT.

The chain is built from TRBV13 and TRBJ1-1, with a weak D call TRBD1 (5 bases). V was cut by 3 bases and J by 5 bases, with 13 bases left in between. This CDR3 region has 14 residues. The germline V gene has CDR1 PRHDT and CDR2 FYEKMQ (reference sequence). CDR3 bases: TGTGCCAGCAGCTTGCAGGGATTAAGAACTGAAGCTTTCTTT. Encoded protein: CASSLQGLRTEAFF.

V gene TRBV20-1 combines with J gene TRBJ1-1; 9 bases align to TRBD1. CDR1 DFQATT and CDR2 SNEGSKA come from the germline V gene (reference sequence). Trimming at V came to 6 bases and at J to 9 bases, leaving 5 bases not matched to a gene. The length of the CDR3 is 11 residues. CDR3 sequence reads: CSAPGTGKAFF. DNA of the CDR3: TGCAGTGCACCGGGGACAGGGAAAGCTTTCTTT.

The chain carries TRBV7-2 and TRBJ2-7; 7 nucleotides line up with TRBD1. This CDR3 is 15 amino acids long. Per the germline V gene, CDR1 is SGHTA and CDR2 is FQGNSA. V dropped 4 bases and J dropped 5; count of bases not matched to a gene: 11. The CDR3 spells CASSSNSGTAHEQYF. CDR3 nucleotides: TGTGCCAGCAGCTCAAACTCCGGGACAGCCCACGAGCAGTACTTC.

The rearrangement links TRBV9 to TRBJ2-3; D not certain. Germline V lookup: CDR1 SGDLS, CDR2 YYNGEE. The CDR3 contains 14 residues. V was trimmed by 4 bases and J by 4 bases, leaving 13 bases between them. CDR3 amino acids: CASSPERGPDTQYF. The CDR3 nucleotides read TGTGCCAGCAGCCCCGAAAGAGGACCAGATACGCAGTATTTT.

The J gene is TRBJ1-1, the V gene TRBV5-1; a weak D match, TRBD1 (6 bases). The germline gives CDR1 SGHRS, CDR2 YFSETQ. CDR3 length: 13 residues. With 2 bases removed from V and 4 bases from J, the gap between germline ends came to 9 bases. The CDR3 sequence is CASSFLGGTEAFF. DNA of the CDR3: TGCGCCAGCAGCTTCCTAGGGGGCACTGAAGCTTTCTTT.